What follows are 3 T cell receptor beta chains derived from one specimen sequenced in a study of blood T cell repertoires in COVID-19. This table comes from immunoSEQ multiplex PCR, and its TCRdb copy is limited to in-frame clones, with some not included. Among 90,000 to 120,000 clones listed, roughly 91% were seen once. Specimen: peripheral blood. The source is a human donor in a cohort sampled during active COVID-19.

J is TRBJ2-7 and V is TRBV28; TRBD2 aligns across 12 bases. Losses at the gene ends were 10 bases for V and 4 bases for J; bases not matched to a gene: 5. The CDR3 has 13 amino acids. CDR1 and CDR2 from the germline V gene are MDHEN and SYDVKM. DNA for the CDR3: TGTGCCACCAGGACTAGCGGGATATACGAGCAGTACTTC. Residues: CATRTSGIYEQYF.

On this clone: This sample includes further DNA sequences coding for the same CDR3. The chain is built from TRBV5-4 and TRBJ1-2; 7 bases match TRBD1. Trimming removed 5 bases from V and 2 bases from J; junction bases left unmatched: 3. Germline assignment: CDR1 SGHNT and CDR2 YYREEE (reference sequence). There are 13 residues in the CDR3. As DNA, the CDR3 is TGTGCCAGCAGTCGGGACAGCAACTATGGCTACACCTTC. Its protein is CASSRDSNYGYTF.

The V call is TRBV27, the J call TRBJ1-1; the match to TRBD1 covers 7 bases. Germline-derived CDR1 and CDR2 are MNHEY and SMNVEV (reference sequence). J lost 2 bases, V lost 6 bases, and 9 bases had no gene match. The CDR3 consists of 15 residues. DNA of the CDR3: TGTGCCAGCAGGTTGATGGGGACAGCCAACACTGAAGCTTTCTTT. Residues: CASRLMGTANTEAFF.